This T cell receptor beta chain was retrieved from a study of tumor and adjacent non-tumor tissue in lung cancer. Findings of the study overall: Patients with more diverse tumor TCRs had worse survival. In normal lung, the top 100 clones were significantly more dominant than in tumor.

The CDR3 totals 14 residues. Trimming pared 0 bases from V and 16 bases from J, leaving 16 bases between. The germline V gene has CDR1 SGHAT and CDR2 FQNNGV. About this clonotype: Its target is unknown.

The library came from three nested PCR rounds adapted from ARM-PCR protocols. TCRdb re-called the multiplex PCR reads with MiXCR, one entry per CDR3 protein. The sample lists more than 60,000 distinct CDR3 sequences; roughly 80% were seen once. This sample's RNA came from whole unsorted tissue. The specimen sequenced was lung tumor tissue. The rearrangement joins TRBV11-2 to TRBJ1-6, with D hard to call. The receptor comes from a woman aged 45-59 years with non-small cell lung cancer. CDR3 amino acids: CASSLDRGNSSLHF. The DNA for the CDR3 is TGTGCCAGCAGCTTAGACAGAGGTAATTCATCGCTCCACTTT.